Presented here are 32 T cell receptor beta chains from one specimen sequenced in a study of cytomegalovirus exposure and HLA in healthy donors. Measured with immunoSEQ multiplex PCR; TCRdb has only the in-frame clones, and not every one. The top ten clones hold 7.5% to 10% of a sample with fewer than 150,000 clones, 88% of them seen once. Sequencing was performed on PBMCs. The receptor set was obtained from a woman younger than 30 in good health and CMV-seropositive.

The J gene is TRBJ2-4, the V gene TRBV5-6; D might be TRBD1 (6 bases). V was cut by 4 bases and J by 9 bases, with 17 bases left in between. The CDR3 contains 14 residues. Germline V CDR1 and CDR2: SGHDT, YYEEEE. Written as DNA, the CDR3 is TGTGCCAGCAGCAAAACCCAGAGGGGGAGCATTCAGTACTTC. It translates to CASSKTQRGSIQYF.

CDR3 residues: CASSQVAGGNNYGYTF. The CDR3 bases are TGCGCCAGCAGCCAAGTAGCAGGGGGCAACAACTATGGCTACACCTTC. The genes are TRBV4-3 and TRBJ1-2; TRBD1 matches 8 bases. CDR3 size: 16 residues. J was trimmed by 2 bases and V by 1 base; bases with no gene match: 6. Per germline, CDR1 LGHNA and CDR2 YSLEER.

The chain is built from TRBV9 and TRBJ2-2; D is undetermined. The germline V and J ends were trimmed by 2 bases and 4 bases, with 6 bases remaining between them. This CDR3 region has 13 residues. CDR1 is SGDLS, CDR2 YYNGEE, per germline. The CDR3 here is CASSVLLTGELFF. Written as DNA, the CDR3 is TGTGCCAGCAGCGTTCTCCTCACCGGGGAGCTGTTTTTT. Combining the CDR3 with reference TRBV9 and TRBJ2-2 gives the whole variable domain DSGVTQTPKHLITATGQRVTLRCSPRSGDLSVYWYQQSLDQGLQFLIQYYNGEERAKGNILERFSAQQFPDLHSELNLSSLELGDSALYFCASSVLLTGELFFGEGSRLTVL.

This clone appeared a single time. This chain connects TRBV25-1 to TRBJ1-3; no definite D call. CDR1 MGHDK and CDR2 SYGVNS come from the germline V gene. The CDR3 loop spans 15 amino acids. Between the trimmed V and J ends, which lost 3 bases and 0 bases, there was a span of 9 bases. CDR3 DNA sequence: TGTGCCAGCAGTGACATGCGGAGCTCTGGAAACACCATATATTTT. Amino acids: CASSDMRSSGNTIYF.

The rearrangement joins TRBV10-3 to TRBJ1-4; tentative D call: TRBD1 (5 bases). This CDR3 is 13 amino acids long. The V and J ends lost 10 bases and 6 bases respectively, with 15 bases between them. The V gene's germline CDR1 is ENHRY and CDR2 SYGVKD. DNA for the CDR3: TGTGCCACCAGGACCTTGACAGATGAAAAACTGTTTTTT. This sequence encodes CATRTLTDEKLFF.

The chain combines TRBV5-6 with TRBJ1-2; no definite D call. Trimming stripped 0 bases from V and 4 bases from J, with 10 bases between. Germline CDR1 and CDR2: SGHDT and YYEEEE. This CDR3 spans 14 amino acids. CDR3 amino acids: CASSLVGQTYGYTF. The CDR3 DNA is TGTGCCAGCAGCTTGGTGGGCCAGACCTATGGCTACACCTTC.

The gene calls are TRBV19 and TRBJ2-7; 10 bases line up with TRBD2. Germline lookup yields CDR1 LNHDA and CDR2 SQIVND (reference sequence). The trim removed 5 bases at V and 1 base at J, leaving 8 bases unmatched. The CDR3 runs to 16 residues. The CDR3 DNA follows: TGTGCCAGTAGTTCCCGGACTAGCGGCCGGTCCTACGAGCAGTACTTC. Translated: CASSSRTSGRSYEQYF.

This clone was observed once. The chain couples TRBV25-1 to TRBJ2-2; TRBD1 matches at 12 bases. Unmatched junction bases numbered 13, after V lost 5 bases and J lost 6 bases. Germline CDR1 is MGHDK and CDR2 is SYGVNS. This CDR3 has 18 residues. CDR3 region: CASSPWGRGQGASGELFF. CDR3 sequence (DNA): TGTGCCAGCAGTCCCTGGGGTCGGGGACAGGGGGCTTCCGGGGAGCTGTTTTTT.

The J gene is TRBJ2-1, the V gene TRBV5-1, with TRBD2 matching 7 bases. The CDR3 spans 17 residues. J gave up 4 bases and V 4 bases, and 14 bases lay outside the gene matches. In germline, CDR1 is SGHRS, CDR2 YFSETQ. In DNA form, the CDR3 reads TGCGCCAGCAGCCCTGGAGTTGGAGGACTAGTATACAATGAGCAGTTCTTC. Protein product: CASSPGVGGLVYNEQFF. Full variable domain (missing parts from reference TRBV5-1 and TRBJ2-1): KAGVTQTPRYLIKTRGQQVTLSCSPISGHRSVSWYQQTPGQGLQFLFEYFSETQRNKGNFPGRFSGRQFSNSRSEMNVSTLELGDSALYLCASSPGVGGLVYNEQFFGPGTRLTVL.

This clone was seen once. V is TRBV25-1 and J is TRBJ2-1; 10 positions match TRBD1. This CDR3 is built from 15 residues. The germline V gene encodes CDR1 MGHDK and CDR2 SYGVNS. V trimming: 1 base; J trimming: 4 bases; junction bases outside the gene matches: 1. CDR3 nucleotides: TGTGCCAGCAGTGAATGGGGACAGGGGTACAATGAGCAGTTCTTC. This sequence encodes CASSEWGQGYNEQFF.

The V gene is TRBV7-2, the J gene TRBJ2-3, with TRBD2 matching over 8 bases. Germline V gives CDR1 SGHTA, CDR2 FQGNSA. CDR3 length: 16 residues. Trimming took 3 bases from V and 1 from J; bases not matched to a gene: 6. In DNA, the CDR3 is TGTGCCAGCAGCTTGAGGTCGGGGGGGGGCACAGATACGCAGTATTTT. It translates to CASSLRSGGGTDTQYF.

The gene calls are TRBV5-4 and TRBJ2-6; D gene ambiguous. Germline CDR1 SGHNT, CDR2 YYREEE (reference sequence). V lost 4 bases and J 0 bases, leaving 17 bases between the germline ends. This CDR3 region has 18 residues. DNA of the CDR3: TGTGCCAGCAGCCAAGATTTTTCGCCAGGCTCTGGGGCCAACGTCCTGACTTTC. Amino acid sequence: CASSQDFSPGSGANVLTF.

The gene calls are TRBV18 and TRBJ1-1; possibly TRBD1 for D (5 bases). The CDR3 loop spans 15 amino acids. Between the trimmed V and J ends, which lost 5 bases and 0 bases, there was a span of 13 bases. Germline V lookup: CDR1 KGHSH, CDR2 LQKENI. The CDR3 loop is CASSGLREVNTEAFF. CDR3 coding DNA: TGTGCCAGCTCAGGTCTCAGGGAAGTGAACACTGAAGCTTTCTTT.

The chain links TRBV23-1 to TRBJ2-7; TRBD2 might be the D (6 bases). TRBV23-1 counts as an open reading frame of uncertain function. The CDR3 has 16 amino acids. V was cut by 2 bases and J by 2 bases, with 16 bases left in between. The CDR3 nucleotides read TGCGCCAGCAGTCAACCTCCCCCGGAGGGACCCTACGAGCAGTACTTC. Protein sequence: CASSQPPPEGPYEQYF.

The chain employs TRBV18 and TRBJ2-3; 10 nucleotides line up with TRBD1. This CDR3 is 17 amino acids long. Germline CDR1 and CDR2: KGHSH and LQKENI. Trimming removed 3 bases from V and 1 base from J; junction bases left unmatched: 7. CDR3 in amino acids: CASSPDRGWYGTDTQYF. The CDR3 coding sequence is TGTGCCAGCTCACCGGACAGGGGGTGGTATGGCACAGATACGCAGTATTTT. Drawing the rest from reference TRBV18 and TRBJ2-3, the complete variable domain is NAGVMQNPRHLVRRRGQEARLRCSPMKGHSHVYWYRQLPEEGLKFMVYLQKENIIDESGMPKERFSAEFPKEGPSILRIQQVVRGDSAAYFCASSPDRGWYGTDTQYFGPGTRLTVL.

The table lists this clone with a count of one. V and J are TRBV5-1 and TRBJ2-7, with 7 bases that match TRBD1. The trim removed 1 base at V and 2 bases at J, leaving 6 bases unmatched. Germline V gives CDR1 SGHRS, CDR2 YFSETQ. The CDR3 sequence is 15 residues long. CDR3 region: CASSLTGAGPYEQYF. The CDR3 coding sequence is TGCGCCAGCAGCTTGACAGGGGCGGGCCCCTACGAGCAGTACTTC.

In its sample, this clone was seen once. The chain has TRBV7-3 and TRBJ2-3; 7 nucleotides align to TRBD1. This CDR3 spans 14 amino acids. Looked up from germline, CDR1 is SGHTA and CDR2 is FQGTGA. Trimming took 5 bases from V and 2 from J; bases not matched to a gene: 4. The DNA of the CDR3 is TGTGCCAGCAGCCCGACAGGGAACACAGATACGCAGTATTTT. Translation: CASSPTGNTDTQYF.

This chain links TRBV10-3 with TRBJ1-6; unclear D gene. V was clipped by 1 base and J by 10 bases, with 11 bases between them. CDR3 length: 14 residues. The germline V gene has CDR1 ENHRY and CDR2 SYGVKD. CDR3 nucleotide sequence: TGTGCCATCAGTGAGTTGGGCAGCCGGTCACCCCTCCACTTT. This encodes CAISELGSRSPLHF.

The chain links TRBV30 to TRBJ1-2; 11 bases line up with TRBD1. Germline values: CDR1 GTSNPN, CDR2 SVGIG (reference sequence). The length of the CDR3 is 12 residues. V shed 5 bases, J shed 7 bases, and the junction held 3 bases outside the gene matches. CDR3 sequence: CAWGQGARGYTF. The CDR3 region has the DNA TGTGCCTGGGGACAGGGGGCGCGTGGCTACACCTTC.

This clone appeared a single time. V gene TRBV9 combines with J gene TRBJ2-1; 7 bases are shared with TRBD2. With 2 bases clipped from V and 0 bases from J, the junction kept 2 bases outside the gene matches. CDR1 and CDR2 (germline): SGDLS, YYNGEE. CDR3 length equals 15 residues. DNA of the CDR3: TGTGCCAGCAGCGTGAGCGGGATCTCCTACAATGAGCAGTTCTTC. It specifies CASSVSGISYNEQFF.

This chain joins TRBV11-2 and TRBJ1-2, with TRBD1 matching 7 bases. From germline, CDR1 is SGHAT and CDR2 FQNNGV. The CDR3 has 14 residues. The junction had 2 bases not matched to a gene; V was cut back by 0 bases and J by 4 bases. For the CDR3, the DNA is TGTGCCAGCAGCTTAGATCGACAGGGCTATGGCTACACCTTC. As protein: CASSLDRQGYGYTF.

This chain connects TRBV2 to TRBJ2-7; 13 bases agree with TRBD2. The V gene's germline CDR1 is SNHLY and CDR2 FYNNEI. V lost 5 bases to trimming and J lost 3 bases; unmatched junction nucleotides: 7. CDR3 length equals 16 residues. The CDR3 sequence is CASSTGLAGVFYEQYF. The DNA of the CDR3 is TGTGCCAGCAGTACCGGACTAGCGGGAGTTTTCTACGAGCAGTACTTC.

This clone was detected only once. This chain links TRBV6-6 with TRBJ1-3; D is perhaps TRBD1 (6 bases). The CDR3 loop spans 15 amino acids. CDR1 is MNHNY and CDR2 is SVGAGI in the germline V gene (reference sequence). Between the trimmed V and J ends, which lost 7 bases and 4 bases, there was a span of 17 bases. The CDR3 coding sequence is TGTGCCAGCACCCTCGACAGGCACGCGGGAAACACCATATATTTT. Amino acids: CASTLDRHAGNTIYF.

The V and J genes are TRBV6-5 and TRBJ1-5; D is ambiguous. V lost 0 bases to trimming and J lost 7 bases, with 7 bases between them. This CDR3 has 13 residues. Germline V gene sequence: CDR1 MNHEY, CDR2 SVGAGI. CDR3 DNA sequence: TGTGCCAGCAGTTACTCGGGGAGCCAGCCCCAGCATTTT. Translated: CASSYSGSQPQHF.

CDR3 sequence reads: CASSQGGLFNEQFF. The CDR3 coding sequence is TGTGCCAGCAGCCAGGGGGGACTTTTTAATGAGCAGTTCTTC. The chain joins TRBV9 to TRBJ2-1; TRBD1 might be the D (7 bases). Germline V lookup: CDR1 SGDLS, CDR2 YYNGEE. The CDR3 consists of 14 residues. V was pared by 4 bases and J by 7 bases, with 15 bases between.

The chain has TRBV11-2 and TRBJ2-1; perhaps TRBD2 as D (6 bases). Trimming cost V 1 base and J 11 bases, with 15 bases left between them. CDR3 length: 14 residues. The germline V gene encodes CDR1 SGHAT and CDR2 FQNNGV. CDR3 amino acids: CASSLGGGKNQQFF. DNA of the CDR3: TGTGCCAGCAGCTTAGGGGGAGGAAAAAATCAGCAGTTCTTC. The entire variable domain, with the rest obtained from reference TRBV11-2 and TRBJ2-1, is as follows: EAGVAQSPRYKIIEKRQSVAFWCNPISGHATLYWYQQILGQGPKLLIQFQNNGVVDDSQLPKDRFSAERLKGVDSTLKIQPAKLEDSAVYLCASSLGGGKNQQFFGPGTRLTVL.

The table lists this clone with a count of one. This sequence joins TRBV2 and TRBJ1-1; TRBD1 aligns across 8 bases. The CDR3 contains 16 residues. The germline CDR1 and CDR2 sequences are SNHLY and FYNNEI. V dropped 10 bases and J dropped 10; count of bases not matched to a gene: 23. The DNA of the CDR3 is TGTGCCACCAAAGTCCCCCGGACAGGGAAGCCTTTTCGAGCTTTCTTT. It codes for CATKVPRTGKPFRAFF.

The chain is built from TRBV28 and TRBJ2-6, with D maybe TRBD1 (5 bases). The CDR3 runs to 17 residues. Trimming removed 5 bases from V and 0 bases from J, with 14 bases in between. Per germline, CDR1 MDHEN and CDR2 SYDVKM. CDR3 region: CASSESQGTSGANVLTF. Here the CDR3 DNA reads TGTGCCAGCAGTGAAAGTCAGGGTACCTCTGGGGCCAACGTCCTGACTTTC.

The chain has TRBV2 and TRBJ1-4, with D tentatively TRBD1 (6 bases). Germline CDR1 reads SNHLY; CDR2 reads FYNNEI. CDR3 length: 14 residues. V was clipped by 4 bases and J by 8 bases, with 14 bases between them. CDR3 nucleotides: TGTGCCAGCAGTGGCGGGGGCTTGGGGGAAAAACTGTTTTTT. This codes for CASSGGGLGEKLFF.

The chain is built from TRBV28 and TRBJ2-3; weak D call: TRBD1 (6 bases). This CDR3 region has 16 residues. Trimming left V 4 bases short and J 0 bases short, with 14 bases between. The germline V gene encodes CDR1 MDHEN and CDR2 SYDVKM. Here the CDR3 reads CASSSQGHISTDTQYF. The CDR3 DNA is TGTGCCAGCAGTTCACAGGGTCACATTAGCACAGATACGCAGTATTTT.

The V call is TRBV6-1, the J call TRBJ1-1; no clear D. This CDR3 is built from 12 residues. Germline V gives CDR1 MNHNS, CDR2 SASEGT. Trimming pared 3 bases from V and 5 bases from J, leaving 7 bases between. This CDR3 reads CASSESETEAFF. The CDR3 DNA follows: TGTGCCAGCAGTGAGTCGGAGACTGAAGCTTTCTTT.

The V gene is TRBV7-2, the J gene TRBJ1-2; possible D gene TRBD1, 5 bases. Trimming shortened V by 1 base and J by 4 bases, and 19 bases separated the two germline ends. This CDR3 comprises 17 residues. CDR1 is SGHTA and CDR2 is FQGNSA in the germline V gene. CDR3 coding DNA: TGTGCCAGCAGCTTAGTTCCCCCGCAGGGAGGCGGCTATGGCTACACCTTC. It is translated as CASSLVPPQGGGYGYTF.